The clone carrying this T cell receptor (beta chain) appeared a single time. The data were obtained in a study of shared clonotypes between healthy human individuals. Clones were read by immunoSEQ multiplex PCR, and TCRdb kept only the in-frame ones, dropping some. The sample lists roughly 1,100,000 clones, approximately 70% occurring once. The germline V gene encodes CDR1 SGHNT and CDR2 YYREEE (reference sequence). CDR3 size: 16 residues. V lost 0 bases and J lost 4; bases outside the gene matches: 9. This receptor was identified in a man aged 18-30 years in good health. The chain is built from TRBV5-4 and TRBJ2-5, with 7 bases that match TRBD2. Sequences were obtained from memory CD4+ T cells sorted from blood. The subset here: CD45RA-negative fraction. CDR3 nucleotides: TGTGCCAGCAGCTTGGGGTCAGCGGGAAAGGGAGAGACCCAGTACTTC. Translating gives CASSLGSAGKGETQYF. Drawing the rest from reference TRBV5-4 and TRBJ2-5, the complete variable domain is ETGVTQSPTHLIKTRGQQVTLRCSSQSGHNTVSWYQQALGQGPQFIFQYYREEENGRGNFPPRFSGLQFPNYSSELNVNALELDDSALYLCASSLGSAGKGETQYFGPGTRLLVL.